A selection of T cell receptor beta chains follows, all from one sample in a study of T-cell memory formation after mild COVID-19. TCRdb reanalysed the 5' RACE reads using MiXCR and keeps one entry per CDR3 protein. The sample holds 250,000 to 350,000 distinct CDR3 sequences, more than 13% seen once. The sequenced sample was PBMCs or a T cell subset sorted from them (not recorded which). The receptors stem from a man in his late teens or twenties who had mild COVID-19 (a few samples of this study predate the infection). Cell type and time point are not known. Both conserved end residues are part of each CDR3. A D gene is named only where the DNA matches it firmly. Size is stated for part of the rows, as once, few or many counts, or as a class when the clone is expanded.

d_call | j_call | clone_size | v_call | cdr3_aa | cdr3_nt
TRBD1 | TRBJ2-7 | few | TRBV29-1 | CSVRYRDRGYEQYF | TGCAGCGTTCGTTACCGGGACAGGGGCTACGAGCAGTACTTC
TRBD2 | TRBJ2-2 | many | TRBV7-2 | CASSFSGATGELFF | TGTGCCAGCAGCTTTAGCGGGGCGACCGGGGAGCTGTTTTTT
NA | TRBJ2-7 | few | TRBV20-1 | CSARERMAYEQYF | TGCAGTGCTAGAGAGAGGATGGCCTACGAGCAGTACTTC
NA | TRBJ2-5 | NA | TRBV20-1 | CSAPGTWKETQYF | TGCAGTGCCCCCGGGACTTGGAAAGAGACCCAGTACTTC
NA | TRBJ2-1 | NA | TRBV5-1 | CASSLEWGPLNGQFF | TGCGCCAGCAGCTTGGAATGGGGCCCCCTTAACGGGCAGTTCTTC
NA | TRBJ1-2 | NA | TRBV18 | CATEEAGRQYGYTF | TGTGCCACCGAAGAAGCGGGACGTCAGTATGGCTACACCTTC
TRBD1 | TRBJ2-3 | few | TRBV24-1 | CATSDQGRQGGTDTQYF | TGTGCCACCAGTGACCAAGGGCGACAGGGGGGCACAGATACGCAGTATTTT
TRBD1 | TRBJ1-5 | NA | TRBV7-2 | CASSLGTGLAQPQHF | TGTGCCAGCAGCTTAGGGACAGGCCTGGCCCAGCCCCAGCATTTT
NA | TRBJ2-1 | once | TRBV7-6 | CASSLGGHRSYNEQFF | TGTGCCAGCAGCTTAGGCGGACACCGCTCCTACAATGAGCAGTTCTTC
NA | TRBJ2-5 | NA | TRBV6-5 | CASSYSNQQGGETQYF | TGTGCCAGCAGTTACTCGAATCAGCAGGGTGGGGAGACCCAGTACTTC
NA | TRBJ1-1 | NA | TRBV10-3 | CAISEPSSTEAFF | TGTGCCATCAGTGAGCCTAGTAGCACTGAAGCTTTCTTT
NA | TRBJ2-2 | few | TRBV24-1 | CATSDIHSKELFF | TGTGCCACCAGTGATATACACTCTAAAGAGCTGTTTTTT
NA | TRBJ1-2 | few | TRBV4-3 | CASSQDTVRTYGYTF | TGCGCCAGCAGCCAAGATACGGTCCGGACCTATGGCTACACCTTC
TRBD2 | TRBJ2-5 | many | TRBV11-2 | CASSLVGGAGETQYF | TGTGCCAGCAGCTTAGTCGGGGGGGCCGGAGAGACCCAGTACTTC
NA | TRBJ2-2 | NA | TRBV5-4 | CASTPGQNTGELFF | TGTGCCAGCACCCCGGGACAGAACACCGGGGAGCTGTTTTTT
NA | TRBJ2-2 | NA | TRBV6-6 | CASSYGGDSNTGELFF | TGTGCCAGCAGTTACGGCGGGGACTCGAACACCGGGGAGCTGTTTTTT
NA | TRBJ2-4 | few | TRBV7-9 | CASSYGTESIQYF | TGTGCCAGCAGCTACGGGACCGAGAGCATTCAGTACTTC
NA | TRBJ1-3 | NA | TRBV9 | CASSSQWGPGNTIYF | TGTGCCAGCAGCTCCCAATGGGGCCCTGGAAACACCATATATTTT
NA | TRBJ2-1 | few | TRBV9 | CASSVVRWGEQFF | TGTGCCAGCAGCGTAGTCCGCTGGGGTGAGCAGTTCTTC
NA | TRBJ1-1 | NA | TRBV20-1 | CSRLGVGDTEAFF | TGCAGCCGACTCGGGGTGGGGGACACTGAAGCTTTCTTT
NA | TRBJ1-1 | NA | TRBV6-2/TRBV6-3 | CASSYSKGMNTEAFF | TGTGCCAGCAGTTACTCGAAGGGGATGAACACTGAAGCTTTCTTT
TRBD1 | TRBJ2-7 | many | TRBV12-3/TRBV12-4 | CASSRQGGSYEQYF | TGTGCCAGCAGCCGACAGGGGGGCTCCTACGAGCAGTACTTC
NA | TRBJ1-2 | few | TRBV6-5 | CASSYLRSNGYTF | TGTGCCAGCAGTTACTTAAGGTCCAATGGCTACACCTTC
NA | TRBJ2-5 | NA | TRBV7-2 | CASSLYRPSNWGETQYF | TGTGCCAGCAGCTTATATCGGCCATCGAACTGGGGGGAGACCCAGTACTTC
NA | TRBJ2-4 | few | TRBV19 | CASSTHRVDIQYF | TGTGCCAGTAGTACCCACAGGGTCGACATTCAGTACTTC
TRBD1 | TRBJ1-1 | NA | TRBV6-5 | CASSQGADEAFF | TGTGCCAGCAGTCAGGGGGCGGATGAAGCTTTCTTT
NA | TRBJ2-3 | NA | TRBV5-1 | CASSLWAGATDTQYF | TGCGCCAGCAGCTTGTGGGCGGGGGCCACAGATACGCAGTATTTT
TRBD1 | TRBJ2-3 | few | TRBV5-1 | CASSLGQVGDTQYF | TGCGCCAGCAGCCTTGGACAGGTAGGAGATACGCAGTATTTT
TRBD1 | TRBJ2-1 | NA | TRBV19 | CASSKDRDGSYNEQFF | TGTGCCAGTAGCAAGGACAGGGATGGATCCTACAATGAGCAGTTCTTC
TRBD1 | TRBJ1-5 | few | TRBV15 | CATSRGGTGRGQPQHF | TGTGCCACCAGCAGGGGAGGGACAGGAAGAGGTCAGCCCCAGCATTTT
NA | TRBJ2-5 | few | TRBV12-3/TRBV12-4 | CASMGGLEYPTQYF | TGTGCCAGCATGGGGGGCCTGGAATACCCAACCCAGTACTTC
NA | TRBJ2-2 | NA | TRBV7-7 | CASSPGRENTGELFF | TGTGCTAGCAGCCCCGGCAGGGAGAATACCGGGGAGCTGTTTTTT
NA | TRBJ1-5 | few | TRBV20-1 | CSARVRGNQPQHF | TGCAGTGCTAGGGTCAGAGGCAATCAGCCCCAGCATTTT
NA | TRBJ1-1 | NA | TRBV7-9 | CASKDRMNTEAFF | TGTGCCAGCAAGGACAGAATGAACACTGAAGCTTTCTTT
NA | TRBJ1-2 | few | TRBV20-1 | CSVNRDFNYGYTF | TGCAGTGTGAACAGGGACTTTAACTATGGCTACACCTTC
NA | TRBJ2-5 | many | TRBV19 | CASSGASGKETQYF | TGTGCCAGTAGCGGGGCGTCAGGGAAAGAGACCCAGTACTTC
NA | TRBJ2-7 | NA | TRBV7-2 | CASSVRKGSYEQYF | TGTGCCAGCAGCGTGCGGAAGGGTTCCTACGAGCAGTACTTC
NA | TRBJ1-1 | NA | TRBV11-2 | CASSPAVGSGTEAFF | TGTGCCAGCAGCCCCGCTGTGGGGAGCGGCACTGAAGCTTTCTTT
NA | TRBJ2-1 | few | TRBV5-1 | CASSLSPRAHNEQFF | TGCGCCAGCAGCTTAAGTCCGCGAGCCCACAATGAGCAGTTCTTC
TRBD2 | TRBJ2-1 | many | TRBV2 | CASSYYSGGADEQFF | TGTGCCAGCAGCTACTATAGCGGGGGGGCGGATGAGCAGTTCTTC
NA | TRBJ1-2 | NA | TRBV19 | CASSRGYYGYTF | TGTGCCAGTAGTCGGGGTTATTATGGCTACACCTTC
TRBD1 | TRBJ1-2 | NA | TRBV10-3 | CATAGGMYGYTF | TGTGCCACCGCAGGGGGGATGTATGGCTACACCTTC
TRBD1 | TRBJ2-1 | few | TRBV4-2 | CASSQPGQGFGRNEQFF | TGTGCCAGCAGCCAACCTGGACAGGGTTTCGGGCGAAATGAGCAGTTCTTC
NA | TRBJ2-1 | many | TRBV19 | CASSMVGDPNTNEQFF | TGTGCCAGTAGTATGGTAGGGGATCCCAATACGAATGAGCAGTTCTTC
NA | TRBJ1-5 | NA | TRBV2 | CASSEQGPGQPQHF | TGTGCCAGCAGTGAGCAGGGGCCGGGTCAGCCCCAGCATTTT
NA | TRBJ1-2 | few | TRBV6-6 | CASRAPGGRVDGYTF | TGTGCCAGCAGAGCCCCTGGGGGGCGGGTCGATGGCTACACCTTC
TRBD2 | TRBJ2-1 | few | TRBV12-3/TRBV12-4 | CACVGGGAPNEQFF | TGTGCCTGCGTAGGCGGGGGGGCCCCAAATGAGCAGTTCTTC
NA | TRBJ2-3 | few | TRBV12-3/TRBV12-4 | CASSFSPGIGTDTQYF | TGTGCCAGCAGTTTCTCCCCCGGTATCGGCACAGATACGCAGTATTTT